The rows below give T cell receptor beta chains drawn from one sample of a study of response to subunit inactivated influenza vaccine. TCRdb itself ran the RT-PCR reads through MiXCR, one entry per CDR3 protein. The sample lists 500,000 to 550,000 distinct CDR3 sequences, 20% to 25% occurring once. A further study also used this sample, focusing on T cells expressing NK-cell markers.

Sequences were derived from CD4+ T cells sorted from PBMCs, sampled 11 to 12 days after vaccination. Receptors were obtained from a man aged 45 to 65 who received an inactivated influenza vaccine. The CDR3 runs from the conserved cysteine through the conserved F or W. The D gene is left open where the match is weak. The size field is filled for only some rows; it gives once, few, many or a size class.

D	J	V	size	CDR3	DNA
-	TRBJ2-1	TRBV11-2	few	CASSWDGGNEQFF	TGTGCCAGCAGCTGGGATGGGGGCAATGAGCAGTTCTTC
-	TRBJ2-7	TRBV27	few	CASGTFRSYEQYF	TGTGCCAGCGGGACATTTCGGTCCTACGAGCAGTACTTC
TRBD2	TRBJ2-3	TRBV20-1	few	CSARREGITDTQYF	TGCAGTGCTAGGAGGGAGGGGATCACAGATACGCAGTATTTT
TRBD1	TRBJ2-5	TRBV20-1	-	CSARALTGFETQYF	TGCAGTGCTAGAGCCTTGACAGGGTTCGAGACCCAGTACTTC
TRBD1	TRBJ1-1	TRBV18	-	CASSPFSGQGNEAFF	TGTGCCAGCTCACCATTCTCGGGACAGGGCAATGAAGCTTTCTTT
-	TRBJ2-1	TRBV7-2	-	CASSPFNRPHEQFF	TGTGCCAGCAGCCCCTTTAACAGGCCCCATGAGCAGTTCTTC
-	TRBJ1-1	TRBV2	-	CASSGLSTEAFF	TGTGCCAGCAGTGGGTTGTCCACTGAAGCTTTCTTT
-	TRBJ2-7	TRBV2	-	CASRWQGTYEQYF	TGTGCCAGCAGATGGCAGGGGACATACGAGCAGTACTTC
-	TRBJ2-4	TRBV27	-	CARTTGLAKNIQYF	TGTGCCAGAACAACAGGGTTAGCCAAAAACATTCAGTACTTC
-	TRBJ2-3	TRBV5-1	few	CASSQGNTQYF	TGCGCCAGCAGCCAGGGGAATACGCAGTATTTT
TRBD2	TRBJ2-2	TRBV11-2	-	CASSLRRPGLRHAGELFF	TGTGCCAGCAGCTTAAGGCGTCCGGGACTACGACACGCCGGGGAGCTGTTTTTT
TRBD2	TRBJ2-3	TRBV5-1	few	CASSQSGRAFSDTQYF	TGCGCCAGCAGCCAGAGCGGGAGGGCCTTTTCGGATACGCAGTATTTT
-	TRBJ1-2	TRBV5-6	-	CASSLDRRVDYGYTF	TGTGCCAGCAGCTTGGATCGTCGGGTTGACTATGGCTACACCTTC
TRBD1	TRBJ1-1	TRBV6-2/TRBV6-3	few	CASSFTDRSIITEAFF	TGTGCCAGCAGTTTTACGGACAGGTCGATTATCACTGAAGCTTTCTTT